These T cell receptor beta chains were read from a single sample in a study of blood T cell repertoires in COVID-19. Sequencing used immunoSEQ multiplex PCR; TCRdb keeps in-frame clones, though not all of them. The sample includes about 280,000 clones, approximately 89% of them seen just once. The specimen was PBMCs or T cells enriched from blood (not recorded which). Receptors were obtained from a man in his forties who had been exposed to COVID-19. Both conserved end residues are part of each CDR3. D genes are given only for firm matches. Size is omitted from some rows. Given values are once, few, many or a class for expanded clones.

j_call v_call clone_size d_call cdr3_aa cdr3_nt
TRBJ1-4 TRBV28 NA NA CASTKLNAGNEKLFF TGTGCCAGCACGAAATTAAACGCGGGGAATGAAAAACTGTTTTTT
TRBJ2-2 TRBV3-1/TRBV3-2 few NA CASSEYGILEGELFF TGTGCCAGCAGCGAATACGGGATTTTAGAGGGGGAGCTGTTTTTT
TRBJ1-2 TRBV12-3/TRBV12-4 NA TRBD1 CASSLGTAGYTF TGTGCCAGCAGTCTAGGGACAGCCGGCTACACCTTC
TRBJ1-2 TRBV10-2 NA TRBD1 CASSESRDRGRVSYGYTF TGCGCCAGCAGTGAGAGCCGGGACAGGGGGCGGGTAAGCTATGGCTACACCTTC
TRBJ2-3 TRBV6-5 once NA CASSSTGGTDTQYF TGTGCCAGCAGTTCGACAGGAGGCACAGATACGCAGTATTTT
TRBJ2-5 TRBV2 once NA CASSDGTTQETQYF TGTGCCAGCAGTGACGGGACAACCCAAGAGACCCAGTACTTC
TRBJ2-7 TRBV27 NA TRBD1 CASSPQGTGSYEQYF TGTGCCAGCAGTCCTCAGGGGACAGGGTCCTACGAGCAGTACTTC
TRBJ1-1 TRBV4-1 NA NA CASSQDRQTIPTEAFF TGCGCCAGCAGCCAAGATCGCCAGACTATCCCGACTGAAGCTTTCTTT
TRBJ2-1 TRBV12-3/TRBV12-4 once NA CASSRTTHNEQFF TGTGCCAGCAGCCGTACTACCCACAATGAGCAGTTCTTC
TRBJ1-5 TRBV28 NA NA CASSWEQYSNQPQHF TGTGCCAGCAGCTGGGAGCAGTATAGCAATCAGCCCCAGCATTTT
TRBJ2-1 TRBV11-2 NA NA CASSLGRNEQFF TGTGCCAGCAGCTTAGGCAGGAATGAGCAGTTCTTC
TRBJ1-1 TRBV28 NA NA CASSLPAVEAFF TGTGCCAGCAGTTTACCCGCAGTTGAAGCTTTCTTT
TRBJ2-5 TRBV7-9 once TRBD2 CASSLVGGQETQYF TGTGCCAGCAGCTTAGTGGGGGGGCAAGAGACCCAGTACTTC
TRBJ2-7 TRBV6-5 once NA CASSLRGEQYF TGTGCCAGCAGTTTACGGGGCGAGCAGTACTTC
TRBJ2-1 TRBV5-1 once TRBD2 CASSIPSGNFNEQFF TGCGCCAGCAGCATACCTAGCGGGAACTTCAATGAGCAGTTCTTC
TRBJ2-1 TRBV27 few NA CASSFSNYNEQFF TGTGCCAGCAGTTTCTCTAACTACAATGAGCAGTTCTTC
TRBJ2-7 TRBV6-5 NA NA CASGNRDFTYEQYF TGTGCCAGTGGAAACCGGGACTTTACATACGAGCAGTACTTC
TRBJ1-1 TRBV19 NA TRBD1 CASRIGQGRFTEAFF TGTGCCAGTAGGATAGGACAGGGGAGATTCACTGAAGCTTTCTTT
TRBJ2-7 TRBV5-1 NA TRBD1 CASSYDRGSYEQYF TGCGCCAGCAGCTACGACAGGGGAAGCTACGAGCAGTACTTC
TRBJ2-7 TRBV6-5 NA TRBD2 CASRLGGRHEQYF TGTGCCAGCAGGTTGGGAGGGAGACACGAGCAGTACTTC
TRBJ2-1 TRBV11-3 NA TRBD2 CASSLGTGLAGAEQFF TGTGCCAGCAGCTTAGGCACGGGACTAGCGGGAGCTGAGCAGTTCTTC
TRBJ1-3 TRBV5-1 NA NA CASSSLGEAGNTIYF TGCGCCAGCAGCTCCTTGGGGGAGGCTGGAAACACCATATATTTT
TRBJ2-1 TRBV28 NA TRBD2 CASSLFGSGSFREQFF TGTGCCAGCAGTTTATTTGGTAGCGGGAGTTTTCGTGAGCAGTTCTTC
TRBJ1-1 TRBV3-1/TRBV3-2 NA NA CASSRRANTEAFF TGTGCCAGCAGTAGGAGGGCGAACACTGAAGCTTTCTTT
TRBJ1-2 TRBV12-3/TRBV12-4 NA TRBD1 CASRDRGRSYTF TGTGCCAGCCGGGACAGGGGGCGAAGCTACACCTTC
TRBJ2-3 TRBV18 NA TRBD2 CASSPGAGDTDTQYF TGTGCCAGCTCACCAGGGGCGGGAGACACAGATACGCAGTATTTT
TRBJ1-3 TRBV7-3 NA NA CASSLTGDSGNTIYF TGTGCCAGCAGCTTAACCGGAGACTCTGGAAACACCATATATTTT
TRBJ2-2 TRBV19 NA TRBD2 CASSTEREFGELFF TGTGCCAGTAGTACTGAGCGGGAGTTCGGGGAGCTGTTTTTT
TRBJ2-2 TRBV10-1 NA NA CASSDSGINPGELFF TGCGCCAGCAGTGACTCCGGGATCAATCCCGGGGAGCTGTTTTTT
TRBJ1-3 TRBV10-3 NA TRBD1 CATYTPGDSSSGNTIYF TGTGCCACGTACACCCCCGGGGACAGCAGCTCTGGAAACACCATATATTTT
TRBJ1-2 TRBV19 NA NA CASSIGSGYTF TGTGCCAGTAGTATTGGCAGTGGCTACACCTTC
TRBJ2-1 TRBV7-3 NA TRBD2 CASSLSGGSYNEQFF TGTGCCAGCAGCCTAAGCGGGGGCTCCTACAATGAGCAGTTCTTC
TRBJ2-7 TRBV30 NA TRBD2 CAWSGLAGPYEQYF TGTGCCTGGAGTGGACTAGCGGGTCCCTACGAGCAGTACTTC
TRBJ2-2 TRBV9 NA TRBD2 CASSVGGGDPGELFF TGTGCCAGCAGCGTAGGTGGGGGGGACCCCGGGGAGCTGTTTTTT
TRBJ1-5 TRBV7-2 NA NA CASSLGWEFNQPQHF TGTGCCAGCAGCTTAGGCTGGGAGTTCAATCAGCCCCAGCATTTT
TRBJ2-2 TRBV11-2 NA NA CASSSRTANTGELFF TGTGCCAGCAGCTCGAGGACAGCGAACACCGGGGAGCTGTTTTTT
TRBJ2-7 TRBV18 NA NA CASSPVEDPNQYF TGTGCCAGCTCACCAGTGGAGGACCCCAACCAATACTTC
TRBJ2-1 TRBV7-9 NA NA CASSLGLYNEQFF TGTGCCAGCAGCTTAGGACTGTACAATGAGCAGTTCTTC
TRBJ2-1 TRBV7-9 NA NA CASSSGFEQFF TGTGCCAGCAGCTCCGGGTTTGAGCAGTTCTTC
TRBJ1-5 TRBV28 NA NA CASSFGLARGRDPQHF TGTGCCAGCAGTTTCGGGCTAGCGCGGGGGCGGGATCCCCAGCATTTT
TRBJ1-2 TRBV4-3 NA TRBD1 CASSQGRDSLNYGYTF TGCGCCAGCAGCCAAGGGCGGGACAGCTTAAACTATGGCTACACCTTC
TRBJ2-7 TRBV2 NA TRBD1 CASRFGKTGGLGEQYF TGTGCCAGCAGGTTTGGGAAGACAGGGGGTCTCGGCGAGCAGTACTTC
TRBJ2-2 TRBV19 NA TRBD1 CASAPGTGTNTGELFF TGTGCCAGTGCACCCGGGACAGGGACGAACACCGGGGAGCTGTTTTTT
TRBJ1-4 TRBV6-5 NA NA CASSPEGATNEKLFF TGTGCCAGCAGCCCCGAGGGGGCAACTAATGAAAAACTGTTTTTT
TRBJ2-2 TRBV7-3 NA TRBD2 CASSLERLAGGNTGELFF TGTGCCAGCAGCTTGGAGCGACTAGCGGGAGGGAACACCGGGGAGCTGTTTTTT
TRBJ2-7 TRBV7-6 NA TRBD2 CASRREGQHEQYF TGTGCCAGCAGAAGGGAGGGGCAACACGAGCAGTACTTC
TRBJ2-2 TRBV20-1 NA NA CSASVRGEPGELFF TGCAGTGCTAGTGTCCGGGGTGAGCCCGGGGAGCTGTTTTTT
TRBJ1-4 TRBV2 NA NA CASSEALGGANEKLFF TGTGCCAGCAGTGAAGCGCTGGGGGGGGCGAACGAAAAACTGTTTTTT
TRBJ1-6 TRBV25-1 NA TRBD1 CASSEERGTGRTPLHF TGTGCCAGCAGTGAAGAGAGGGGGACAGGGCGTACACCCCTCCACTTT
TRBJ1-5 TRBV6-5 NA NA CASSPTVNQPQHF TGTGCCAGCAGTCCTACGGTAAATCAGCCCCAGCATTTT
TRBJ1-5 TRBV7-9 NA NA CASSLQGQGTQHF TGTGCCAGCAGCCTCCAGGGGCAGGGTACCCAGCATTTT
TRBJ2-2 TRBV7-2 NA NA CASSLAQGGTGELFF TGTGCCAGCAGCTTAGCCCAGGGCGGCACCGGGGAGCTGTTTTTT
TRBJ1-2 TRBV5-1 NA NA CASSLDQGNYGYTF TGCGCCAGCAGCTTGGATCAGGGGAACTATGGCTACACCTTC
TRBJ2-7 TRBV28 many TRBD2 CASSLAGVREQYF TGTGCCAGCAGTTTAGCGGGAGTGCGCGAGCAGTACTTC